Presented here are 13 T cell receptor beta chains from one specimen sequenced in a study of T cells in Graves' hyperthyroidism and ophthalmopathy. The CDR3 regions of TCR beta were amplified from RNA transcripts. An initial round of RT-PCR targeting the TCR CDR3 relied on the HTBI primer set. A single record per CDR3 protein comes from TCRdb applying MiXCR to the multiplex PCR reads. The table includes a few hundred thousand distinct CDR3 sequences, less than 15% detected once. Source material: blood. These receptors came from a woman in her forties with Graves' hyperthyroidism that later progressed to Graves' ophthalmopathy.

This clonotype was counted ten times or more. The chain carries TRBV28 and TRBJ2-7; either TRBD1 or TRBD2 may fit D (5 bases each). The V gene lost 5 bases and the J gene lost 2 bases, with 19 bases spanning the gap. Per germline, CDR1 MDHEN and CDR2 SYDVKM. CDR3 length: 16 amino acids. CDR3 DNA sequence: TGTGCCAGCAGTCCCCACCCCGGGACGGCCGCCTACGAGCAGTACTTC. Residues: CASSPHPGTAAYEQYF.

This chain uses TRBV20-1 with TRBJ1-5; D is uncertain. Germline CDR1 is DFQATT and CDR2 is SNEGSKA (reference sequence). The CDR3 is 15 amino acids. V was shortened by 4 bases and J by 5 bases, with 18 bases between the two germline ends. The CDR3 DNA reads TGCAGTGCTACCCCGGTCTCGCGGGTGGATCAGCCCCAGCATTTT. Translating it yields CSATPVSRVDQPQHF.

The chain employs TRBV9 and TRBJ1-2, with 9 positions matching TRBD1. CDR3 length: 16 residues. Germline V gene sequence: CDR1 SGDLS, CDR2 YYNGEE. Trimming took 2 bases from V and 6 from J; bases not matched to a gene: 11. Here the CDR3 DNA reads TGTGCCAGCAGCGTGGCTCCTGAACAGGGGGCGCATGGCTACACCTTC. It is translated as CASSVAPEQGAHGYTF.

This chain links TRBV28 with TRBJ2-6; D may be TRBD2 (6 bases). CDR1 is MDHEN and CDR2 is SYDVKM in the germline V gene. The V end lost 8 bases, the J end lost 0 bases, and 11 bases lay between the germline ends. There are 15 residues in the CDR3. CDR3 sequence reads: CASGGGPSGANVLTF. The CDR3 DNA reads as TGTGCCAGCGGGGGAGGTCCCTCTGGGGCCAACGTCCTGACTTTC.

A remark on this clonotype: A much larger clone differs by one base, so this may be a read error. The rearrangement links TRBV20-1 to TRBJ2-1, with TRBD2 matching 11 bases. The closer fit of TRBJ2-7 to the DNA end suggests the J call may be wrong. This CDR3 is 20 amino acids long. Germline V gives CDR1 DFQATT, CDR2 SNEGSKA (reference sequence). CDR3 coding DNA: TGCAGTGCTAGAGGCATCGGACTAGCGGGTGGAGTCTCCATTTACAATGAGCAGTACTTC. The encoded protein is CSARGIGLAGGVSIYNEQYF.

This clonotype was observed at least ten times. The chain employs TRBV2 and TRBJ2-1; no definite D call. In germline, CDR1 is SNHLY, CDR2 FYNNEI. V lost 3 bases to trimming and J lost 3 bases, with 3 bases between them. This CDR3 has 12 amino acids. CDR3 coding DNA: TGTGCCAGCAGTGATAACTACAATGAGCAGTTCTTC. This sequence encodes CASSDNYNEQFF.

The genes are TRBV20-1 and TRBJ2-1, with TRBD2 matching over 7 bases. From germline, CDR1 is DFQATT and CDR2 SNEGSKA (reference sequence). The CDR3 spans 16 residues. V trimming: 1 base; J trimming: 3 bases; junction bases outside the gene matches: 9. The CDR3 protein is CSARAARESFYNEQFF. The CDR3 nucleotides are TGCAGTGCTAGAGCGGCGCGGGAGAGCTTCTACAATGAGCAGTTCTTC.

This clonotype was picked up many times. V usage is TRBV2 and J usage is TRBJ2-7, with 8 bases matching TRBD2. Per germline, CDR1 SNHLY and CDR2 FYNNEI. The J segment lost 2 bases and the V segment lost 3 bases, leaving 3 bases of the junction unmatched. This CDR3 is built from 14 residues. The CDR3 protein is CASSDRTSPYEQYF. The CDR3 DNA is TGTGCCAGCAGTGACAGGACTAGCCCCTACGAGCAGTACTTC.

In this sample, this clonotype turned up many times. The chain couples TRBV28 to TRBJ1-2; D unclear. The CDR3 loop spans 14 amino acids. V lost 5 bases and J lost 8, with 18 bases in between. Germline V gene sequence: CDR1 MDHEN, CDR2 SYDVKM. CDR3 in DNA: TGTGCCAGCAGTGGACCCGGGCCTGCTGTGGGCTACACCTTC. Encoded protein: CASSGPGPAVGYTF.

V and J are TRBV7-9 and TRBJ1-1; D call uncertain. The length of the CDR3 is 16 residues. Germline values: CDR1 SEHNR, CDR2 FQNEAQ (reference sequence). V was pared by 10 bases and J by 0 bases, with 21 bases between. CDR3 bases: TGTGCCAACGGAAGGGTGTTCGCCCCTTTGAACACTGAAGCTTTCTTT. This gives the protein CANGRVFAPLNTEAFF.

The table lists this clonotype with many counts. The chain uses TRBV20-1 and TRBJ2-1; D possibly corresponds to TRBD2 (6 bases). Germline assignment: CDR1 DFQATT and CDR2 SNEGSKA (reference sequence). Trimming took off 0 bases at V and 5 bases at J, with 23 bases between the two ends. This CDR3 is built from 18 residues. CDR3 protein: CSARDQSRVRGGNNEQFF. The CDR3 DNA reads as TGCAGTGCTAGAGATCAATCAAGGGTACGGGGCGGGAACAATGAGCAGTTCTTC.

This clonotype was counted ten times or more. V usage is TRBV27 and J usage is TRBJ2-7, with no clear D. Deletions cut 2 bases from V and 2 bases from J, with 7 bases between. Germline-derived CDR1 and CDR2 are MNHEY and SMNVEV (reference sequence). The CDR3 loop spans 13 amino acids. The CDR3 nucleotides are TGTGCCAGCAGTTTACTCGGACCCTACGAGCAGTACTTC. This sequence encodes CASSLLGPYEQYF.

The table lists this clonotype with a few counts. CDR3 DNA sequence: TGCAGTGCCCGAAGGAACAGGGAGTCGGGTCAGCCCCAGCATTTT. Protein sequence: CSARRNRESGQPQHF. The V gene is TRBV20-1, the J gene TRBJ1-5, with D maybe TRBD1 (6 bases). The germline CDR1 and CDR2 sequences are DFQATT and SNEGSKA (reference sequence). V lost 6 bases to trimming and J lost 6 bases, with 21 bases between them. This CDR3 contains 15 residues.